The rows below give T cell receptor beta chains drawn from one sample of a study of blood T cell repertoires in COVID-19. Sequenced by immunoSEQ multiplex PCR; TCRdb stores in-frame clones only, minus some. The sample has some 450,000 clones, roughly 90% seen once. Sequenced material: peripheral blood. The receptor set was obtained from a young man with COVID-19, enrolled during active disease. Both conserved end residues are part of each CDR3. D genes are given only for firm matches. The size field is filled for only some rows; it gives once, few, many or a size class.

-,-,TRBJ1-4,15,TRBV5-6,TGTGCCAGCAGCTTGGGACAGGTTTCTAATGAAAAACTGTTTTTT,CASSLGQVSNEKLFF
-,-,TRBJ1-1,14,TRBV3-1/TRBV3-2,TGTGCCAGCAGCCCCTCAGAGCGTGGCACTGAAGCTTTCTTT,CASSPSERGTEAFF
-,-,TRBJ2-4,14,TRBV6-6,TGTGCCAGCAGAACAGGGCTAGCCAAAAACATTCAGTACTTC,CASRTGLAKNIQYF
-,-,TRBJ2-1,14,TRBV9,TGTGCCAGCAGCAGGACGGGAGCCTACAATGAGCAGTTCTTC,CASSRTGAYNEQFF
-,-,TRBJ2-1,11,TRBV6-6,TGTGCCAGCAGTTCATCCAATGAGCAGTTCTTC,CASSSSNEQFF
-,-,TRBJ1-1,12,TRBV30,TGTGCCTGGAGTGTTATAGACACTGAAGCTTTCTTT,CAWSVIDTEAFF
-,-,TRBJ1-6,13,TRBV19,TGTGCCAGTAGTACAGGACTTTATTCACCCCTCCACTTT,CASSTGLYSPLHF
-,TRBD1,TRBJ2-2,17,TRBV19,TGTGCCAGTAGTGCCCCCGGACAGGGGTCGAGCACCGGGGAGCTGTTTTTT,CASSAPGQGSSTGELFF
-,TRBD2,TRBJ2-1,16,TRBV5-1,TGCGCCAGCAGCTTGGGAGCGGGAGGGCCTTTGGATGAGCAGTTCTTC,CASSLGAGGPLDEQFF
-,TRBD1,TRBJ2-1,14,TRBV4-2,TGTGCCAGCAGCCAAAGTATCTCCGGGACAGGGCAGTTCTTC,CASSQSISGTGQFF
-,-,TRBJ2-3,14,TRBV6-5,TGTGCCAGCATGCGGTCGGTTAGCACAGATACGCAGTATTTT,CASMRSVSTDTQYF
-,-,TRBJ1-6,12,TRBV10-3,TGTGCCATCAGTGCCCTAAATTCACCCCTCCACTTT,CAISALNSPLHF
-,-,TRBJ1-6,15,TRBV7-9,TGTGCCAGCAGGGGCTTTGATGGAGGCAATTCACCCCTCCACTTT,CASRGFDGGNSPLHF
-,-,TRBJ2-7,14,TRBV27,TGTGCCAGCAGTTTCTCAGTACCCCCCTACGAGCAGTACTTC,CASSFSVPPYEQYF
-,TRBD1,TRBJ1-1,13,TRBV6-5,TGTGCCAGCAGACAGGGGGCAAATACTGAAGCTTTCTTT,CASRQGANTEAFF
-,TRBD2,TRBJ2-5,15,TRBV30,TGTGCCTGGAGAGCCCGGACTAGCGGGATAGAGACCCAGTACTTC,CAWRARTSGIETQYF
once,TRBD1,TRBJ1-6,14,TRBV6-5,TGTGCCAGCAGCAGAGGGGGCCAAAATTCACCCCTCCACTTT,CASSRGGQNSPLHF
-,-,TRBJ2-3,13,TRBV19,TGTGCCAGTAGTCTGGCTAGCACAGATACGCAGTATTTT,CASSLASTDTQYF
-,-,TRBJ2-7,15,TRBV10-2,TGCGCCAGCAGTGAGAGGCAGGCCGAATCCTACGAGCAGTACTTC,CASSERQAESYEQYF
-,TRBD1,TRBJ1-5,15,TRBV5-6,TGTGCCAGCGGCCGGACAGGGGGGGGCGATCAGCCCCAGCATTTT,CASGRTGGGDQPQHF
-,TRBD2,TRBJ2-5,16,TRBV5-4,TGTGCCAGCAGCTTGGCCGCGGCTAGCGGGCAAGAGACCCAGTACTTC,CASSLAAASGQETQYF
-,-,TRBJ2-2,16,TRBV21-1,TGTGCCAGCAGCAAAATTTCAGGACAGGGGACCGGGGAGCTGTTTTTT,CASSKISGQGTGELFF
-,-,TRBJ1-2,14,TRBV5-1,TGCGCCAGCAGCTTTGGAGGGACTAACTATGGCTACACCTTC,CASSFGGTNYGYTF
-,-,TRBJ2-2,16,TRBV21-1,TGTGCCAGCAGCCCCGGGACAAACAGGCACACCGGGGAGCTGTTTTTT,CASSPGTNRHTGELFF
-,-,TRBJ1-6,13,TRBV2,TGTGCCAGCAGTGAGACGGAGAATTCACCCCTCCACTTT,CASSETENSPLHF
many,TRBD2,TRBJ2-7,15,TRBV7-9,TGTGCCAGCAGCTTGCTGGCTAGCGGGAGTTACGAGCAGTACTTC,CASSLLASGSYEQYF
few,-,TRBJ1-5,14,TRBV4-1,TGCGCCAGCAGCGGACGGACAGTTAATCAGCCCCAGCATTTT,CASSGRTVNQPQHF
-,TRBD1,TRBJ2-3,18,TRBV2,TGTGCCAGCCGGTGGGACAGGGGGCGACCGTCTAGCACAGATACGCAGTATTTT,CASRWDRGRPSSTDTQYF
-,-,TRBJ1-5,16,TRBV15,TGTGCCACCAGCAGAGAACTCCTCCTTAGCAATCAGCCCCAGCATTTT,CATSRELLLSNQPQHF
-,TRBD1,TRBJ1-2,14,TRBV2,TGTGCCAGCAGTGAAGCGAGGGACAGGGTCTTTCACACCTTC,CASSEARDRVFHTF
-,-,TRBJ1-5,14,TRBV3-1/TRBV3-2,TGTGCCAGCAGCCAGGCCGCGGGTAATCAGCCCCAGCATTTT,CASSQAAGNQPQHF
-,-,TRBJ1-6,13,TRBV5-4,TGTGCCAGCAGCTGGAGGGTTGGCTCACCCCTCCACTTT,CASSWRVGSPLHF
-,TRBD1,TRBJ2-7,13,TRBV2,TGTGCCAGCAGAGTGGACAGGGGCTACGAGCAGTACTTC,CASRVDRGYEQYF
-,TRBD2,TRBJ2-1,15,TRBV3-1/TRBV3-2,TGTGCCAGCAGCGACACTAGCGTTTTTAACCATGAGCAGTTCTTC,CASSDTSVFNHEQFF
-,TRBD2,TRBJ2-5,15,TRBV5-5,TGTGCCAGCAGCTCTATTAGCGGGACTAAAGAGACCCAGTACTTC,CASSSISGTKETQYF